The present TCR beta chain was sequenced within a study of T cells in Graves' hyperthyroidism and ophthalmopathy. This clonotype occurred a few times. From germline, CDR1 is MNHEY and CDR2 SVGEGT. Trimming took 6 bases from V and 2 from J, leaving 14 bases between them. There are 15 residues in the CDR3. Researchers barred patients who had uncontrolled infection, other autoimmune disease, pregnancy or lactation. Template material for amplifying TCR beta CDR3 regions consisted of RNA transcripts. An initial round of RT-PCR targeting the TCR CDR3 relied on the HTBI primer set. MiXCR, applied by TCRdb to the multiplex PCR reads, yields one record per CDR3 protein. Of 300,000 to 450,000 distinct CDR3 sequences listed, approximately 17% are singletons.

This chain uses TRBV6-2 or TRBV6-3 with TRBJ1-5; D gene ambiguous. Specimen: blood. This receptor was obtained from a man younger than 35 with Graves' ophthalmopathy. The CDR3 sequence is CASSPMGRGNQPQHF. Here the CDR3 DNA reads TGTGCCAGCAGCCCAATGGGTCGTGGCAATCAGCCCCAGCATTTT.